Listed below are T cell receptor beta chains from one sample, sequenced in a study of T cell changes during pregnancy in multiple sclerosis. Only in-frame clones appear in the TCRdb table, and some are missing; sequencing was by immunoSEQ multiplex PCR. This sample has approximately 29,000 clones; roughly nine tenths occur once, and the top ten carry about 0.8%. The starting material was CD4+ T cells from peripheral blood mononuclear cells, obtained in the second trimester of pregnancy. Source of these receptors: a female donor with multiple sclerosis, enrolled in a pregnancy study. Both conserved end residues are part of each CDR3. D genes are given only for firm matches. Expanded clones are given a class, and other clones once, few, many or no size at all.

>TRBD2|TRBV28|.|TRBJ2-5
CASSLGGRDQETQYF
TGTGCCAGCAGTTTAGGGGGGAGGGATCAAGAGACCCAGTACTTC
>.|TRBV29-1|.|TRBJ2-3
CSVPTLGSADTQYF
TGCAGCGTTCCTACGTTGGGGAGCGCAGATACGCAGTATTTT
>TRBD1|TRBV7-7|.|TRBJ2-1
CASSSDRGNEQFF
TGTGCTAGCAGCTCCGACAGGGGGAATGAGCAGTTCTTC
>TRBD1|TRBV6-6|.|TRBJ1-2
CASSYSGGMNGYTF
TGTGCCAGCAGTTACTCAGGGGGCATGAATGGCTACACCTTC
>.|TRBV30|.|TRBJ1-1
CAWSGGLSEAFF
TGTGCCTGGAGTGGAGGGTTGTCTGAAGCTTTCTTT
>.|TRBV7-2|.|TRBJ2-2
CASSPQGTGELFF
TGTGCCAGCAGCCCTCAGGGGACCGGGGAGCTGTTTTTT
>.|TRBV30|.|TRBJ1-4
CAWGQGKRKLFF
TGTGCCTGGGGGCAGGGTAAACGTAAACTGTTTTTT
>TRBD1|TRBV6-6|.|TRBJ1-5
CASRGDRFGNQPQHF
TGTGCCAGCAGAGGGGACAGATTCGGCAATCAGCCCCAGCATTTT
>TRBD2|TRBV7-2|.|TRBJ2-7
CASSLRVTSGGVSYEQYF
TGTGCCAGCAGCCTTCGGGTGACTAGCGGGGGGGTTTCCTACGAGCAGTACTTC
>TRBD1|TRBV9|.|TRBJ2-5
CASSAGQGKGETQYF
TGTGCCAGCAGCGCGGGACAGGGAAAGGGCGAGACCCAGTACTTC
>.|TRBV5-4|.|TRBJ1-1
CASSLDGPPGAFF
TGTGCCAGCAGCTTGGATGGCCCCCCCGGGGCTTTCTTT
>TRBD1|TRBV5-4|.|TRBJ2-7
CASSSRDRGYYEQYF
TGTGCCAGCAGCAGCCGGGACAGGGGATACTACGAGCAGTACTTC
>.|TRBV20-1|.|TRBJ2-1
CSALFNEQFF
TGCAGTGCCCTCTTCAATGAGCAGTTCTTC
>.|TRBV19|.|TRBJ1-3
CASTRQALGNTIYF
TGTGCCAGTACCCGACAGGCTTTGGGAAACACCATATATTTT
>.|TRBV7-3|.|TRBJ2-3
CASSSLVTDTQYF
TGTGCCAGCAGCTCCCTCGTAACAGATACGCAGTATTTT
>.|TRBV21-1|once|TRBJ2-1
CASSTTPAGSYNEQFF
TGTGCCAGCAGCACGACACCGGCGGGCTCCTACAATGAGCAGTTCTTC
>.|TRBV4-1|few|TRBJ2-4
CASTDTGLGNIQYF
TGCGCCAGCACCGATACAGGGTTAGGAAACATTCAGTACTTC
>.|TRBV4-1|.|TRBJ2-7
CASSQDMVREQYF
TGCGCCAGCAGCCAAGATATGGTGCGCGAGCAGTACTTC
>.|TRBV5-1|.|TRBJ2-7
CASSLGRGGYEQYF
TGCGCCAGCAGCTTGGGGCGGGGAGGCTACGAGCAGTACTTC
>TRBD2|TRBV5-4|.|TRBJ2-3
CASSSGSSGGGDTQYF
TGTGCCAGCAGCTCGGGAAGTAGCGGGGGTGGGGATACGCAGTATTTT
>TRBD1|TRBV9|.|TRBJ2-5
CASGGTGLSGETQYF
TGTGCCAGCGGCGGGACAGGGTTGTCTGGGGAGACCCAGTACTTC
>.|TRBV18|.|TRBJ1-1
CASSPPPSRVMNTEAFF
TGTGCCAGCTCACCACCCCCATCGAGAGTGATGAACACTGAAGCTTTCTTT
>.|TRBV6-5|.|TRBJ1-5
CASSPRSYSNQPQHF
TGTGCCAGCAGCCCCAGGTCGTATAGCAATCAGCCCCAGCATTTT
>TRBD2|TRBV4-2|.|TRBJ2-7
CASSQEPPGLAGGDEQYF
TGTGCCAGCAGCCAAGAGCCCCCGGGACTAGCGGGTGGAGACGAGCAGTACTTC
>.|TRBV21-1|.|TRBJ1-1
CASSPRDRLNTEAFF
TGTGCCAGCAGCCCCCGGGACAGGTTGAACACTGAAGCTTTCTTT
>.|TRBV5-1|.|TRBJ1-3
CASSTDYSGNTIYF
TGCGCCAGCAGCACAGATTACTCTGGAAACACCATATATTTT
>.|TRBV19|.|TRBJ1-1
CASSIIDRDTEAFF
TGTGCCAGTAGTATAATTGACAGAGACACTGAAGCTTTCTTT
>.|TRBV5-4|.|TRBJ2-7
CASSRPGAYEQYF
TGTGCCAGCAGCCGCCCAGGGGCCTACGAGCAGTACTTC
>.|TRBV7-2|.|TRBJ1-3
CASSFRRGNTIYF
TGTGCCAGCAGCTTTAGAAGAGGAAACACCATATATTTT
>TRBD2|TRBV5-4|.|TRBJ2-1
CASSPSGEYNEQFF
TGTGCCAGCAGCCCTAGCGGGGAATACAATGAGCAGTTCTTC
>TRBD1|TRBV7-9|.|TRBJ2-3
CASRSVPGQGTKYTDTQYF
TGTGCCAGCAGGTCCGTCCCGGGACAGGGGACGAAATACACAGATACGCAGTATTTT
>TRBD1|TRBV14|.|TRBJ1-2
CASSQDDRAHGYTF
TGTGCCAGCAGCCAAGATGACAGGGCGCATGGCTACACCTTC
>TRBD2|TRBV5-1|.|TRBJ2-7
CASSYGAGEKYEQYF
TGCGCCAGCAGCTACGGAGCGGGGGAGAAATACGAGCAGTACTTC
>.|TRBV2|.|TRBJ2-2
CASRKGGTGELFF
TGTGCCAGCAGGAAAGGGGGAACCGGGGAGCTGTTTTTT